Presented here are 28 T cell receptor beta chains from one specimen sequenced in a study of blood T cells in healthy people across ages. With a J-beta primer mix and a sample-barcoded 5' primer, a second PCR ran 7 to 11 cycles. TCRdb itself ran the 5' RACE reads through MiXCR, one entry per CDR3 protein. The sample includes 920,000 or so distinct CDR3 sequences, 40% to 45% seen only once; the top ten take approximately 20%. The material sequenced was blood. Receptors originate from a woman aged 55 to 70 in good health.

V and J are TRBV27 and TRBJ1-5, with TRBD1 matching 12 bases. V dropped 3 bases and J dropped 7; count of bases not matched to a gene: 4. The CDR3 loop spans 15 amino acids. Germline CDR1 and CDR2: MNHEY and SMNVEV (reference sequence). The CDR3 DNA reads as TGTGCCAGCAGTTTGGGACAGGGGGCTCGCCAGCCCCAGCATTTT. This gives the protein CASSLGQGARQPQHF.

V is TRBV12-3 or TRBV12-4 and J is TRBJ2-1, with 9 bases lining up with TRBD1. The CDR3 extends over 17 amino acids. J lost 0 bases, V lost 5 bases, and 8 bases had no gene match. CDR3 sequence: CASSKDRGFDSYNEQFF. CDR3 bases: TGTGCCAGCAGTAAAGACAGGGGGTTTGACTCCTACAATGAGCAGTTCTTC.

DNA of the CDR3: TGCAGTGCCGCTGTCCGGATAGGGAATGGCTACACCTTC. It yields the protein CSAAVRIGNGYTF. V usage is TRBV20-1 and J usage is TRBJ1-2; D is uncertain. This CDR3 contains 13 residues. V was pared by 6 bases and J by 6 bases, with 17 bases between. CDR1 and CDR2 from the germline V gene are DFQATT and SNEGSKA (reference sequence).

The chain is built from TRBV2 and TRBJ2-5, with TRBD2 matching 11 bases. V was clipped by 8 bases and J by 4 bases; unmatched bases: 12. The germline V gene encodes CDR1 SNHLY and CDR2 FYNNEI. The CDR3 covers 16 residues. The CDR3: CASSWSPGLAGETQYF. The CDR3 DNA is TGTGCCAGCTCGTGGTCCCCTGGACTAGCGGGAGAGACCCAGTACTTC.

V usage is TRBV20-1 and J usage is TRBJ2-7, with 7 bases aligning to TRBD1. J was trimmed by 2 bases and V by 0 bases; bases with no gene match: 13. CDR1 is DFQATT, CDR2 SNEGSKA, per germline (reference sequence). This CDR3 has 17 residues. The CDR3 protein is CSARDISGQAIAYEQYF. The CDR3, as DNA: TGCAGTGCTAGAGATATTTCCGGACAGGCAATCGCCTACGAGCAGTACTTC.

The genes are TRBV20-1 and TRBJ2-3; TRBD1 aligns across 9 bases. Trimming took 0 bases from V and 6 from J; bases not matched to a gene: 7. This CDR3 comprises 15 residues. Germline lookup yields CDR1 DFQATT and CDR2 SNEGSKA (reference sequence). CDR3 sequence: CSARDLGTGTDTQYF. DNA of the CDR3: TGCAGTGCTAGAGATCTCGGGACAGGGACCGATACGCAGTATTTT.

V is TRBV7-6 and J is TRBJ2-1, with 10 bases fitting TRBD2. Germline CDR1 is SGHVS and CDR2 is FNYEAQ. The trim removed 4 bases at V and 1 base at J, leaving 7 bases unmatched. The CDR3 sequence is 17 residues long. CDR3 bases: TGTGCCAGCAGCTCGCCGGGACTAGCGAAATCCTACAATGAGCAGTTCTTC. This codes for CASSSPGLAKSYNEQFF.

The chain combines TRBV3-1 with TRBJ2-4; D not certain. Trimming cost V 0 bases and J 13 bases, with 16 bases left between them. The CDR3 sequence is 14 residues long. Germline V gene data show CDR1 as LGHDT and CDR2 as YNNKEL (reference sequence). The CDR3 DNA reads as TGTGCCAGCAGCCAAGATTCGTTACGGGCGGAGCAGTACTTC. Translated: CASSQDSLRAEQYF.

The sample holds a few counts of this clonotype. This rearrangement joins TRBV7-8 to TRBJ2-1, with 10 bases that match TRBD2. Per germline, CDR1 SGHVS and CDR2 FQNEAQ. The CDR3 loop spans 16 amino acids. V lost 5 bases, J lost 4 bases, and 8 bases stayed unmatched. The CDR3: CASSPLPGLAYNEQFF. The CDR3 nucleotides read TGTGCCAGCAGCCCGCTTCCGGGACTAGCGTACAATGAGCAGTTCTTC.

Worth noting for this clonotype: A much bigger clone sits one base away, suggesting this may be a read error. This rearrangement joins TRBV20-1 to TRBJ2-5, with a possible D match to TRBD2 (6 bases). The V gene lost 1 base and the J gene lost 11 bases, with 14 bases spanning the gap. This CDR3 is 12 amino acids long. The germline gives CDR1 DFQATT, CDR2 SNEGSKA (reference sequence). The CDR3 region has the DNA TGCAGTGCTAGAGGGGGGGTCGATGAGCAGTACTTC. Amino acid sequence: CSARGGVDEQYF.

V usage is TRBV12-5 and J usage is TRBJ2-1; unclear D gene. The germline CDR1 and CDR2 sequences are LGHNT and FRNRAP. V lost 0 bases to trimming and J lost 7 bases, with 7 bases between them. CDR3 size: 13 residues. The chain's CDR3 is CASGLVGRNEQFF. CDR3 DNA sequence: TGTGCTAGTGGTTTGGTAGGCAGGAATGAGCAGTTCTTC.

J is TRBJ2-7 and V is TRBV28; a weak D match, TRBD1 (7 bases). V lost 7 bases and J 3 bases, leaving 16 bases between the germline ends. Germline V gene sequence: CDR1 MDHEN, CDR2 SYDVKM. This CDR3 is built from 14 residues. The CDR3 region has the DNA TGTGCCAGCACGAGACAGGGAGGTTACTACGAGCAGTACTTC. The encoded protein is CASTRQGGYYEQYF.

The V and J genes are TRBV25-1 and TRBJ2-5; no clear D gene. The CDR3 loop spans 12 amino acids. V was trimmed by 1 base and J by 13 bases, leaving 13 bases between them. Germline values: CDR1 MGHDK, CDR2 SYGVNS. CDR3 DNA sequence: TGTGCCAGCAGTGAATGGACCGACGAGCGGTACTTC. Its translation is CASSEWTDERYF.

The chain carries TRBV7-2 and TRBJ2-1; perhaps TRBD2 as D (7 bases). Germline V gene data show CDR1 as SGHTA and CDR2 as FQGNSA. This CDR3 has 15 residues. V was clipped by 2 bases and J by 9 bases, with 17 bases between them. As DNA, the CDR3 is TGTGCCAGCAGCTTATACGGGGGGCCCGAGAGTGAGCAGTTCTTC. This sequence encodes CASSLYGGPESEQFF.

The table lists this clonotype with many counts. The rearrangement joins TRBV25-1 to TRBJ2-7; 9 bases are a match to TRBD1. V shed 9 bases, J shed 3 bases, and the junction held 9 bases outside the gene matches. Germline V lookup: CDR1 MGHDK, CDR2 SYGVNS. This CDR3 is 14 amino acids long. CDR3 sequence reads: CASSRPGQGYEQYF. Written as DNA, the CDR3 is TGTGCCAGTTCACGACCGGGACAGGGCTACGAGCAGTACTTC.

Comments on this clonotype: Being one base from a much bigger clone, this may be a read error. V and J are TRBV29-1 and TRBJ2-1; 13 bases align to TRBD2. This CDR3 has 12 residues. Trimming took 6 bases from V and 10 from J; bases not matched to a gene: 3. Germline V gene data show CDR1 as SQVTM and CDR2 as ANQGSEA. CDR3 DNA sequence: TGCAGCGTCCGGACTAGCGGGAGCGAGCAGTTCTTC. Protein sequence: CSVRTSGSEQFF.

This clonotype has just a few counts. The chain employs TRBV4-1 and TRBJ2-5, with D unclear. V was cut by 0 bases and J by 2 bases, with 10 bases left in between. This CDR3 has 15 residues. CDR1 is MGHRA and CDR2 is YSYEKL in the germline V gene. DNA for the CDR3: TGCGCCAGCAGCCAAGATGTCAGGCAACAAGAGACCCAGTACTTC. Protein product: CASSQDVRQQETQYF.

The V gene is TRBV6-1, the J gene TRBJ2-7; TRBD2 aligns across 11 bases. The length of the CDR3 is 16 residues. CDR1 is MNHNS and CDR2 is SASEGT in the germline V gene. V lost 4 bases, J lost 1 base, and 6 bases stayed unmatched. The DNA for the CDR3 is TGTGCCAGCAGTGCCCATACTAGCGGGGGTTCCTACGAGCAGTACTTC. Amino acid sequence: CASSAHTSGGSYEQYF.

In this sample, this clonotype turned up a few times. The CDR3 loop reads CASSTGLAAYNEQFF. The CDR3 nucleotides are TGTGCCAGCAGTACGGGACTAGCGGCCTACAATGAGCAGTTCTTC. The rearrangement links TRBV27 to TRBJ2-1; 11 positions agree with TRBD2. This CDR3 has 15 amino acids. Germline-derived CDR1 and CDR2 are MNHEY and SMNVEV (reference sequence). Losses at the gene ends were 5 bases for V and 2 bases for J; bases not matched to a gene: 2.

This clonotype was seen a handful of times. This chain connects TRBV10-3 to TRBJ2-1, with TRBD2 identical over 9 bases. Germline CDR1 reads ENHRY; CDR2 reads SYGVKD. The ends lost 5 bases at V and 13 bases at J; junction bases unmatched: 12. This CDR3 is built from 14 residues. The CDR3 sequence: CAISPAQAGLAQFF. CDR3 sequence (DNA): TGTGCCATCAGTCCCGCCCAAGCGGGACTAGCCCAGTTCTTC.

This chain connects TRBV20-1 to TRBJ2-7; TRBD1 agrees at 8 bases. This CDR3 has 15 residues. Germline trimming cut 1 base from V and 2 bases from J; bases unmatched to any gene: 7. From germline, CDR1 is DFQATT and CDR2 SNEGSKA (reference sequence). The CDR3 loop reads CSARGGQGVTYEQYF. CDR3 sequence (DNA): TGCAGTGCTAGAGGCGGACAGGGTGTTACCTACGAGCAGTACTTC.

This chain uses TRBV4-2 with TRBJ2-3; TRBD2 aligns across 10 bases. Per the germline V gene, CDR1 is LGHNA and CDR2 is YNFKEQ. This CDR3 spans 15 amino acids. The J segment lost 8 bases and the V segment lost 0 bases, leaving 5 bases of the junction unmatched. The CDR3 spells CASSQEAGGPRTQYF. Here the CDR3 DNA reads TGTGCCAGCAGCCAAGAAGCGGGAGGGCCTCGTACGCAGTATTTT.

This clonotype was seen only a few times. The gene calls are TRBV5-5 and TRBJ2-3; D gene ambiguous. This CDR3 contains 15 residues. CDR1 is SGHKS, CDR2 YYEKEE, per germline (reference sequence). The V gene lost 4 bases and the J gene lost 5 bases, with 17 bases spanning the gap. CDR3 coding DNA: TGTGCCAGCAGCCTTTCAAAAGTTGATAGAGATACGCAGTATTTT. This gives the protein CASSLSKVDRDTQYF. Based on the CDR3 plus reference TRBV5-5 and TRBJ2-3, the full variable domain is DAGVTQSPTHLIKTRGQQVTLRCSPISGHKSVSWYQQVLGQGPQFIFQYYEKEERGRGNFPDRFSARQFPNYSSELNVNALLLGDSALYLCASSLSKVDRDTQYFGPGTRLTVL.

J is TRBJ2-7 and V is TRBV5-1; maybe TRBD1 (6 bases). The CDR3 sequence is 17 residues long. V was shortened by 4 bases and J by 3 bases, with 23 bases between the two germline ends. Germline CDR1 is SGHRS and CDR2 is YFSETQ. CDR3 nucleotides: TGCGCCAGCAGCCTAGGTCCCTCGCGCGGACAGAGCTACGAGCAGTACTTC. Translation: CASSLGPSRGQSYEQYF.

The chain carries TRBV10-3 and TRBJ1-1; D is possibly TRBD1 (5 bases). The CDR3 consists of 14 residues. Germline assignment: CDR1 ENHRY and CDR2 SYGVKD. Trimming removed 2 bases from V and 1 base from J, with 8 bases in between. The CDR3 sequence: CAISENGGNTEAFF. In DNA form, the CDR3 reads TGTGCCATCAGTGAGAACGGGGGGAACACTGAAGCTTTCTTT.

The rearrangement joins TRBV28 to TRBJ2-7; 9 nucleotides line up with TRBD1. V dropped 2 bases and J dropped 9; count of bases not matched to a gene: 11. Germline CDR1 is MDHEN and CDR2 is SYDVKM. The CDR3 runs to 15 residues. The CDR3 nucleotides are TGTGCCAGCAGTTTAACCGGGACAGGGTATGGGGGGCAGTACTTC. Residues: CASSLTGTGYGGQYF.

The chain couples TRBV29-1 to TRBJ2-7; D might be TRBD1 (6 bases). CDR1 SQVTM and CDR2 ANQGSEA come from the germline V gene. The CDR3 covers 13 residues. The V gene lost 4 bases and the J gene lost 2 bases, with 12 bases spanning the gap. In nucleotides, the CDR3 is TGCAGCGTTGGGGCAGGGGATCCCTACGAGCAGTACTTC. This codes for CSVGAGDPYEQYF.

The chain recombines TRBV20-1 with TRBJ2-4, with 11 bases identical to TRBD1. The last part of the DNA fits TRBJ2-7 better; the J call may be wrong. Germline CDR1 DFQATT, CDR2 SNEGSKA (reference sequence). The CDR3 covers 18 residues. The CDR3 DNA sequence: TGCAGTGCTAGAGGAGCCCCGGGACAGGGGGAGAACTCCTACGAGCAGTACTTC. This gives the protein CSARGAPGQGENSYEQYF.